Listed below are T cell receptor beta chains from one sample, sequenced in a study of cytomegalovirus exposure and HLA in healthy donors. TCRdb's copy holds only in-frame clones and misses some; the assay was immunoSEQ multiplex PCR. The sample lists roughly 130,000 clones, 73% occurring once. The material sequenced was PBMCs. Receptors were obtained from a woman aged 35 to 49 in good health and CMV-seronegative. The CDR3 runs from the conserved cysteine through the conserved F or W. A D gene is named only where the DNA matches it firmly. The size field is filled for only some rows; it gives once, few, many or a size class.

size	V	D	J	DNA	CDR3
NA	TRBV5-1	TRBD1	TRBJ2-6	TGCGCCAGCAGCTTAGGACAGGGGTTTCTGGCCAACGTCCTGACTTTC	CASSLGQGFLANVLTF
NA	TRBV2	TRBD2	TRBJ2-5	TGTGCCAGCAGTGTCTCCCTAGCGGGGGGCGTGGAGACCCAGTACTTC	CASSVSLAGGVETQYF
NA	TRBV6-1	NA	TRBJ2-5	TGTGCCAGTACCCAGACTAGTCTTGAGACCCAGTACTTC	CASTQTSLETQYF
NA	TRBV5-1	TRBD2	TRBJ2-1	TGCGCCAGCAGCTTGTTTAGCGGGGGGGCCGACAATGAGCAGTTCTTC	CASSLFSGGADNEQFF
few	TRBV27	NA	TRBJ2-7	TGTGCCAGCAGTTTATCGTCCGGGGAGCAGTACTTC	CASSLSSGEQYF
NA	TRBV13	NA	TRBJ1-3	TGTGCCAGCACCGAGGGAACTGGAAACACCATATATTTT	CASTEGTGNTIYF
NA	TRBV4-1	TRBD1	TRBJ2-1	TGCGCCAGCAGCCAAGCGGGACAGGGGGCGATGAATGAGCAGTTCTTC	CASSQAGQGAMNEQFF
NA	TRBV6-5	NA	TRBJ1-4	TGTGCCAGCAGTACCAGGTCTCTCAATGAAAAACTGTTTTTT	CASSTRSLNEKLFF
NA	TRBV5-1	NA	TRBJ2-2	TGCGCCAGCAGCTCAAGTCCCGAGGGTGCATCCGGGGAGCTGTTTTTT	CASSSSPEGASGELFF
NA	TRBV5-1	NA	TRBJ2-5	TGCGCCAGCAGCTTGTCAGGCTTAGGGGCGGAGACCCAGTACTTC	CASSLSGLGAETQYF
few	TRBV11-2	TRBD1	TRBJ1-1	TGTGCCAGCAGCTCAGACAGGGGCGGTGAAGCTTTCTTT	CASSSDRGGEAFF
NA	TRBV6-4	TRBD1	TRBJ1-2	TGTGCCAGCAGTGAAACGGGACAGGGTCCTGGCTACACCTTC	CASSETGQGPGYTF
once	TRBV27	NA	TRBJ1-5	TGTGCCAGCAGTTGGACAGACAATCAGCCCCAGCATTTT	CASSWTDNQPQHF
NA	TRBV6-5	NA	TRBJ2-3	TGTGCCAGCAGTTACGGGTCCGGGACAAACACAGATACGCAGTATTTT	CASSYGSGTNTDTQYF
once	TRBV5-1	NA	TRBJ2-5	TGCGCCAGCAGGGGGGGGCCCGAGGAGACCCAGTACTTC	CASRGGPEETQYF
few	TRBV5-1	NA	TRBJ2-7	TGCGCCAGCAGCATGGACGGCTACGAGCAGTACTTC	CASSMDGYEQYF
few	TRBV9	NA	TRBJ1-1	TGTGCCAGCAGCCCAGACAGTAAGAACACTGAAGCTTTCTTT	CASSPDSKNTEAFF
NA	TRBV5-1	TRBD2	TRBJ2-7	TGCGCCAGCAGCTTGGGACTAGCGGGCTTTGTTTCCTACGAGCAGTACTTC	CASSLGLAGFVSYEQYF
NA	TRBV9	NA	TRBJ1-1	TGTGCCAGCAGCCCTCCCAGTTTTATGAACACTGAAGCTTTCTTT	CASSPPSFMNTEAFF
NA	TRBV29-1	NA	TRBJ1-1	TGCAGCGTTGTGGTACAGTTCACTGAAGCTTTCTTT	CSVVVQFTEAFF
NA	TRBV7-2	NA	TRBJ1-2	TGTGCCAGCAGCTCCCTAGCCGGTGGCTACACCTTC	CASSSLAGGYTF
NA	TRBV7-2	TRBD1	TRBJ1-4	TGTGCCAGCAGCTTATTCAGGGACAGTTCAACTAATGAAAAACTGTTTTTT	CASSLFRDSSTNEKLFF
NA	TRBV5-1	TRBD2	TRBJ2-1	TGCGCCAGCGCTAGCGGGGGATTGGTTGGCTTCTACAATGAGCAGTTCTTC	CASASGGLVGFYNEQFF
once	TRBV5-1	TRBD2	TRBJ2-3	TGCGCCAGCAGCTTGTTCCTAGCGGGGGGTTCAATAACAGATACGCAGTATTTT	CASSLFLAGGSITDTQYF
NA	TRBV4-1	TRBD1	TRBJ2-2	TGCGCCAGCAGCCAACCCGGGACAGGGGCATCCGGGGAGCTGTTTTTT	CASSQPGTGASGELFF
NA	TRBV28	NA	TRBJ1-2	TGTGCCAGCAGTTCACCTAGGACAGATAACTATGGCTACACCTTC	CASSSPRTDNYGYTF
NA	TRBV7-8	TRBD2	TRBJ2-7	TGTGCCAGCAGCTTTCGGGGGGGGTCCGACGAGCAGTACTTC	CASSFRGGSDEQYF
NA	TRBV9	TRBD1	TRBJ2-7	TGTGCCAGCAGCGTAGGCGACAGGGCCTACGAGCAGTACTTC	CASSVGDRAYEQYF
few	TRBV19	TRBD1	TRBJ2-3	TGTGCCAGTAGTCCGGGACAGGGCACAGATACGCAGTATTTT	CASSPGQGTDTQYF
NA	TRBV2	TRBD2	TRBJ2-5	TGTGCCAGCAGTGCGGGACTACAAGAGACCCAGTACTTC	CASSAGLQETQYF
once	TRBV29-1	TRBD1	TRBJ2-3	TGCAGCGACAGGGGGCACGCAACAGATACGCAGTATTTT	CSDRGHATDTQYF
NA	TRBV12-2	NA	TRBJ2-3	TGTGCAAGTCGCTTAGGAACGCCGTCTAGCAAAAGCACAGATACGCAGTATTTT	CASRLGTPSSKSTDTQYF
NA	TRBV6-5	NA	TRBJ1-1	TGTGCCAGCGGCCTTCTAGGCCTTGAAGCTTTCTTT	CASGLLGLEAFF
once	TRBV27	NA	TRBJ1-2	TGTGCCAGCAGACCCGGAGTATCCGCCAATGGCTACACCTTC	CASRPGVSANGYTF
NA	TRBV7-9	TRBD1	TRBJ1-6	TGTGCCAGCAGCCCCCGGGGGACAGGGGGCGTTTCACCCCTCCACTTT	CASSPRGTGGVSPLHF
NA	TRBV14	NA	TRBJ2-5	TGTGCCAGCAGCCAATTTCTCCGAGATCGGGAGACCCAGTACTTC	CASSQFLRDRETQYF
NA	TRBV6-5	TRBD1	TRBJ2-7	TGTGCCAGCAGTGAATACAGGGGCTACGAGCAGTACTTC	CASSEYRGYEQYF
once	TRBV4-1	NA	TRBJ1-1	TGCGCCAGCAGCCAAACGGCCTTTACAGCGGGTAACACTGAAGCTTTCTTT	CASSQTAFTAGNTEAFF
NA	TRBV2	TRBD1	TRBJ1-2	TGTGCCAGCAGGGGACAGGGGTTAGGCGGCTACACCTTC	CASRGQGLGGYTF
NA	TRBV4-3	TRBD1	TRBJ2-2	TGCGCCAGCAGCCAAGAAACAGGGGGCGCCCCCGGGGAGCTGTTTTTT	CASSQETGGAPGELFF
NA	TRBV7-9	TRBD1	TRBJ2-2	TGTGCCAGCAGCTCTAGGACAGGGGGCCCATTGAACACCGGGGAGCTGTTTTTT	CASSSRTGGPLNTGELFF
NA	TRBV7-2	NA	TRBJ2-4	TGTGCCAGCAGCTTCGCGGGGTCCATTCAGTACTTC	CASSFAGSIQYF
once	TRBV27	TRBD2	TRBJ2-1	TGTGCCAGCAGCATAGCGGGGGGGTATGAGCAGTTCTTC	CASSIAGGYEQFF